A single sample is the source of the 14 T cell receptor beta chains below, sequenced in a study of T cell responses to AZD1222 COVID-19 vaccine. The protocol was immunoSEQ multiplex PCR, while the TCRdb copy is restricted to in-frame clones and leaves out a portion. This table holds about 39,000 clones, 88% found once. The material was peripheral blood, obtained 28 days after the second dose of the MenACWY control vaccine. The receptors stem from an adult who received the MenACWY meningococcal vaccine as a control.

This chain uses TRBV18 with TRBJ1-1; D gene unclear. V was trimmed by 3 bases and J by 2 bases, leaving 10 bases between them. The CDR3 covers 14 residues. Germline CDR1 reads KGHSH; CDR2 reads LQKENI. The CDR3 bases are TGTGCCAGCTCACCTTTGGATCAAAACACTGAAGCTTTCTTT. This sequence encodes CASSPLDQNTEAFF.

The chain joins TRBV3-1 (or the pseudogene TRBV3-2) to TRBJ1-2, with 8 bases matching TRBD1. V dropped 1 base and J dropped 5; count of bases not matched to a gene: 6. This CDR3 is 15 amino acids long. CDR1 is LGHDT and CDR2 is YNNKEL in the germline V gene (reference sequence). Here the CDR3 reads CASSQGQGRWYGYTF. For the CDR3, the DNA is TGTGCCAGCAGCCAAGGACAGGGGCGCTGGTATGGCTACACCTTC.

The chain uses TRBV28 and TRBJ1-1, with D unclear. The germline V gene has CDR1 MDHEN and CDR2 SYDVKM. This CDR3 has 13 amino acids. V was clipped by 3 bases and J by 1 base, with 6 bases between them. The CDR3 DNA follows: TGTGCCAGCAGTTTCCCGAAGAACACTGAAGCTTTCTTT. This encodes CASSFPKNTEAFF.

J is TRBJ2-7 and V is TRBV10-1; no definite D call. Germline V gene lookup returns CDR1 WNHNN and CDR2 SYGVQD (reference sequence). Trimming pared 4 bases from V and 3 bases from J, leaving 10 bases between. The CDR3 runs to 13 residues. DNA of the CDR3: TGCGCCAGCAGTGGAATAGGAAACTACGAGCAGTACTTC. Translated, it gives CASSGIGNYEQYF.

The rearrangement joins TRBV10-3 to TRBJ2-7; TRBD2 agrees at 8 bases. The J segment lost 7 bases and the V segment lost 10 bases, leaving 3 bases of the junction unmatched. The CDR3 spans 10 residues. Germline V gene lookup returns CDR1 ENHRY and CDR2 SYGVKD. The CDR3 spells CATGGGEQYF. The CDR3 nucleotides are TGTGCCACGGGCGGGGGGGAGCAGTACTTC.

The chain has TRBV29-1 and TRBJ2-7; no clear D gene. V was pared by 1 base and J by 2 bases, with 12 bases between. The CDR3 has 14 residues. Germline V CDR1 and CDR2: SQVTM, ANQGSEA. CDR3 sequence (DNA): TGCAGCGTTGAAGCCGGGTTGGGGACCTACGAGCAGTACTTC. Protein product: CSVEAGLGTYEQYF.

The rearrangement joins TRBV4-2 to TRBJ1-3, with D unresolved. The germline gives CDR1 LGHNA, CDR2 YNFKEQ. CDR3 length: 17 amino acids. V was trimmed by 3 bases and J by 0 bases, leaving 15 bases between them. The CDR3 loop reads CASSHSLRANSGNTIYF. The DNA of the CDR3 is TGTGCCAGCAGCCATTCCCTGCGGGCTAACTCTGGAAACACCATATATTTT.

The CDR3: CASSLSAGTEAFF. CDR3 DNA sequence: TGTGCCAGCAGCTTATCTGCGGGCACTGAAGCTTTCTTT. This chain uses TRBV5-6 with TRBJ1-1; D is ambiguous. Germline values: CDR1 SGHDT, CDR2 YYEEEE. The CDR3 totals 13 residues. The V end was cut by 2 bases, the J end by 4 bases, with 9 bases between.

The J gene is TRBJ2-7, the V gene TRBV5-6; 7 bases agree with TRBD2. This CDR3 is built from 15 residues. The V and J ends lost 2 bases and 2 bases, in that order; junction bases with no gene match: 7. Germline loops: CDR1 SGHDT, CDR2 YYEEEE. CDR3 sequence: CASSFDRLAAYEQYF. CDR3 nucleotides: TGTGCCAGCAGCTTTGATCGACTAGCTGCCTACGAGCAGTACTTC.

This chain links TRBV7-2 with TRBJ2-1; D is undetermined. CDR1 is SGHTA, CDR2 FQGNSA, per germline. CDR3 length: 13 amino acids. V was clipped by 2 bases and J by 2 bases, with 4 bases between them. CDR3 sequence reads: CASSLSTYNEQFF. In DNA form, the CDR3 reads TGTGCCAGCAGCTTATCTACCTACAATGAGCAGTTCTTC.

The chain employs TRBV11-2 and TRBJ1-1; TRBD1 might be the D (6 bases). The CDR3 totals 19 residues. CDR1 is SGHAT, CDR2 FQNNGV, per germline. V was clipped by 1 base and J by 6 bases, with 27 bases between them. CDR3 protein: CASSLVGGLGTTHEAEAFF. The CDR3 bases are TGTGCCAGCAGCTTAGTAGGGGGTCTCGGGACCACCCATGAGGCTGAAGCTTTCTTT.

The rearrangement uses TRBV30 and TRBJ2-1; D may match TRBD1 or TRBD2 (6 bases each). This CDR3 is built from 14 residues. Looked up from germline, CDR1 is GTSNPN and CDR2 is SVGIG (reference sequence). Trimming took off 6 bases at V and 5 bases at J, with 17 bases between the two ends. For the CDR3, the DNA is TGTGCCTGTATAAGGGGGACTTCCAACAATGAGCAGTTCTTC. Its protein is CACIRGTSNNEQFF.

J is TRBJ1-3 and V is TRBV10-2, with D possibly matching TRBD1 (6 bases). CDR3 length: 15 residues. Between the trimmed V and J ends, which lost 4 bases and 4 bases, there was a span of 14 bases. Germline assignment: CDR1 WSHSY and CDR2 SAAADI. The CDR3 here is CASSVAGAKGNTIYF. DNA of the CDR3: TGCGCCAGCAGTGTAGCGGGGGCAAAAGGAAACACCATATATTTT.

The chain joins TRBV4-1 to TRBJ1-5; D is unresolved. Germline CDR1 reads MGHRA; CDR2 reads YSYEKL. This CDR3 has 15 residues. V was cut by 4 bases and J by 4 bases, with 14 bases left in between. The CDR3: CASSPGGVRNQPQHF. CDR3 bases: TGCGCCAGCAGCCCGGGCGGGGTCAGGAATCAGCCCCAGCATTTT.